Each of the 4 T cell receptor beta chains below was sequenced from the same sample in a study of OX40 agonist ivuxolimab in advanced cancers. Assay: immunoSEQ multiplex PCR; the TCRdb copy retains only in-frame clones and omits some. The top ten hold less than 25% of the sample, which has tens of thousands of clones, roughly 84% seen once. The sample here was CD4+ or CD8+ T cells sorted from blood, taken in a trial of the OX40 agonist ivuxolimab. The source is an adult with an advanced solid tumor such as melanoma, head and neck, liver or kidney cancer.

The chain couples TRBV10-1 to TRBJ2-1; possible D gene TRBD2, 6 bases. Per germline, CDR1 WNHNN and CDR2 SYGVQD (reference sequence). Trimming left V 6 bases short and J 4 bases short, with 19 bases between. The CDR3 totals 16 residues. The CDR3 coding sequence is TGCGCCAGCAGCGCCGGGACTCAGGGTTCTTACAATGAGCAGTTCTTC. This translates into CASSAGTQGSYNEQFF.

This clone has a single count. The chain couples TRBV4-3 to TRBJ2-2; possible D gene TRBD1, 5 bases. The V gene's germline CDR1 is LGHNA and CDR2 YSLEER. The CDR3 runs 17 residues. Trimming took off 0 bases at V and 7 bases at J, with 18 bases between the two ends. The CDR3 protein is CASSQDRVGPTGGELFF. CDR3 nucleotides: TGCGCCAGCAGCCAAGATCGTGTGGGGCCCACGGGCGGGGAGCTGTTTTTT.

The sample holds one count of this clone. The rearrangement links TRBV6-5 to TRBJ2-7; D not certain. The CDR3 extends over 15 amino acids. V was clipped by 7 bases and J by 3 bases, with 19 bases between them. Germline V lookup: CDR1 MNHEY, CDR2 SVGAGI. The CDR3 DNA sequence: TGTGCCAGCACCTACGACCCCAGTGCTAGCTACGAGCAGTACTTC. This codes for CASTYDPSASYEQYF.

This clone was recorded a few times. The V and J genes are TRBV7-9 and TRBJ1-1, with 9 positions matching TRBD1. The germline CDR1 and CDR2 sequences are SEHNR and FQNEAQ (reference sequence). CDR3 size: 15 residues. The J segment lost 5 bases and the V segment lost 1 base, leaving 5 bases of the junction unmatched. The CDR3 coding sequence is TGTGCCAGCAGCTTAGGGCCCGGGACAGGGACTGAAGCTTTCTTT. This encodes CASSLGPGTGTEAFF.